This is a list of T cell receptor beta chains from one sample in a study of T cell responses to AZD1222 COVID-19 vaccine. TCRdb's copy holds only in-frame clones and misses some; the assay was immunoSEQ multiplex PCR. Of about 56,000 clones in the sample, 70% to 80% were seen once. This sample comprised peripheral blood, obtained 28 days after the second AZD1222 dose. These receptors were obtained from an adult who received the AZD1222 COVID-19 vaccine. The CDR3 runs from the conserved cysteine through the conserved F or W. D genes are given only for firm matches. Some rows mark clone size as missing; the rest say once, few, many or name a class of expanded clone.

V gene,D gene,clone size,J gene,CDR3 DNA,CDR3 protein
TRBV6-5,-,-,TRBJ2-5,TGTGCCAGCAGTCCGACGTACCAAGAGACCCAGTACTTC,CASSPTYQETQYF
TRBV7-2,-,-,TRBJ1-3,TGTGCCAGCAGCTTCGACGGGAGGACCTCTGGAAACACCATATATTTT,CASSFDGRTSGNTIYF
TRBV20-1,-,-,TRBJ1-5,TGCAGTGCTAGTAGAACAGGCCTAACGGGTCAGCCCCAGCATTTT,CSASRTGLTGQPQHF
TRBV28,TRBD2,-,TRBJ2-1,TGTGCCAGCACCGGTGGAGGGACTAGCGGCGTGAATGAGCAGTTCTTC,CASTGGGTSGVNEQFF
TRBV25-1,-,-,TRBJ1-6,TGTGCCAGCAGCAATACAGGAGACTATAATTCACCCCTCCACTTT,CASSNTGDYNSPLHF
TRBV28,-,few,TRBJ1-3,TGTGCCAGCAGTTTATGGACCTCTGGAAACACCATATATTTT,CASSLWTSGNTIYF
TRBV12-3/TRBV12-4,-,-,TRBJ1-4,TGTGCCAGCAGTTTTCAGGGAGGCGAAAAACTGTTTTTT,CASSFQGGEKLFF
TRBV15,TRBD2,-,TRBJ2-1,TGTGCCACCAGCAGATACGGGACTAGCGGGCCATACAATGAGCAGTTCTTC,CATSRYGTSGPYNEQFF
TRBV3-1/TRBV3-2,TRBD1,-,TRBJ1-5,TGTGCCAGCAGCCCGACAGGGGTTGGTCAGCCCCAGCATTTT,CASSPTGVGQPQHF
TRBV6-1,TRBD1,few,TRBJ1-6,TGTGCCAGCAGTGAAGCGCCGCAGGGGGGTTCACCCCTCCACTTT,CASSEAPQGGSPLHF
TRBV14,-,-,TRBJ1-1,TGTGCCAGCAGCCAAGGGATGAACACTGAAGCTTTCTTT,CASSQGMNTEAFF
TRBV7-8,-,-,TRBJ2-5,TGTGCCAGCAGCTTATACAATCGGGGGCTCGGACAAGAGACCCAGTACTTC,CASSLYNRGLGQETQYF
TRBV20-1,-,-,TRBJ2-2,TGCAGTGCTAGTAACAGCGCCCCAAAGAACACCGGGGAGCTGTTTTTT,CSASNSAPKNTGELFF
TRBV18,TRBD1,-,TRBJ1-1,TGTGCCAGCTCACCACCGAGGGACAGGGTGTCTGAAGCTTTCTTT,CASSPPRDRVSEAFF
TRBV11-3,-,-,TRBJ2-1,TGTGCCAGCAGCGGAGGGGGCCAGCAGTTCTTC,CASSGGGQQFF
TRBV29-1,TRBD1,-,TRBJ1-1,TGTAGCGTTGGGTATCAGGGGGCCAGGGCTGAAGCTTTCTTT,CSVGYQGARAEAFF
TRBV5-6,-,-,TRBJ1-2,TGTGCCAGCAGCCCGGGGGGGACACCTACCCTACATGGCTACACCTTC,CASSPGGTPTLHGYTF
TRBV18,TRBD1,-,TRBJ1-2,TGTGCCAGCTCAAGACGACAGGGGAGGGCGCGTGGCTACACCTTC,CASSRRQGRARGYTF
TRBV24-1,-,-,TRBJ1-3,TGTGCCACCGGTCCCGACTCTGGAAACACCATATATTTT,CATGPDSGNTIYF
TRBV9,-,-,TRBJ1-4,TGTGCCAGCAGCTCGGGGGTTCGTGAAAAACTGTTTTTT,CASSSGVREKLFF
TRBV28,-,few,TRBJ1-1,TGTGCCAGCAGTTTGTCAGAACGCCTGAACACTGAAGCTTTCTTT,CASSLSERLNTEAFF
TRBV28,TRBD1,-,TRBJ2-5,TGTGCCAGCAGCTTACCCGGGACAGTACAAGAGACCCAGTACTTC,CASSLPGTVQETQYF